This entry is about one TCR beta chain. Germline CDR1 MGHDK, CDR2 SYGVNS. The CDR3 extends over 16 amino acids. V lost 1 base and J lost 2; bases outside the gene matches: 8. Molecular barcoding with unique molecular identifiers was used for the TCRbeta library. Each CDR3 protein is one row after TCRdb ran MiXCR on the PCR reads. The sample includes about 400,000 distinct CDR3 sequences, about 20% of them seen just once. These data come from a study of T-cell reconstitution after alpha-beta-depleted transplantation in children. The rearrangement uses TRBV25-1 and TRBJ2-7, with 7 bases aligning to TRBD2. The sequences come from PBMCs from the stem cell graft donor, collected from the stem cell graft. This clonotype originated in a human donor who donated a stem cell graft to a child with acute myeloid leukemia. CDR3 sequence: CASSEFGGGSTYEQYF. CDR3 nucleotide sequence: TGTGCCAGCAGTGAATTTGGGGGGGGAAGTACCTACGAGCAGTACTTC.